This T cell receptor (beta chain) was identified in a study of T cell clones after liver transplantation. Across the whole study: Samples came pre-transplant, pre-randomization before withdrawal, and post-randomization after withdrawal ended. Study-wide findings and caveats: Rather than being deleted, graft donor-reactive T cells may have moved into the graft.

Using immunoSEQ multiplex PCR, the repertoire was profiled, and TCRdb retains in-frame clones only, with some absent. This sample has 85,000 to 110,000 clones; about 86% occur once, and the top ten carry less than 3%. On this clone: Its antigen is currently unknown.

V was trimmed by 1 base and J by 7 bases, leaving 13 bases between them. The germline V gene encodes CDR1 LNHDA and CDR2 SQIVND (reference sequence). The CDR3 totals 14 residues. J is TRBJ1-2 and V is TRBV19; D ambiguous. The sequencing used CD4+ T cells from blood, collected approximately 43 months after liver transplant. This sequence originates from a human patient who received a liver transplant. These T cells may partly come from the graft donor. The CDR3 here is CASSIGGVRVGYTF. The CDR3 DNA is TGTGCCAGTAGTATAGGTGGGGTGCGCGTTGGCTACACCTTC.